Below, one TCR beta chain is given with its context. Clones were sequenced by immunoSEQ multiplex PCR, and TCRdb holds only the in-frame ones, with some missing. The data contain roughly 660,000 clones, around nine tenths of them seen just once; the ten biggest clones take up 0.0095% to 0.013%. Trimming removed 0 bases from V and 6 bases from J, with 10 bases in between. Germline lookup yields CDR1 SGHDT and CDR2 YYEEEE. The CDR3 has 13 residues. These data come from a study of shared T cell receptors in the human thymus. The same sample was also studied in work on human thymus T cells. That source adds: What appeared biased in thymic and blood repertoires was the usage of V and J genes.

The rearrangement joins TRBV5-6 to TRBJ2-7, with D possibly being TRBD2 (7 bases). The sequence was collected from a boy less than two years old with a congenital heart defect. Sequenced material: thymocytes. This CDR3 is CASSLGGGFEQYF. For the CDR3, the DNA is TGTGCCAGCAGCTTGGGCGGGGGCTTCGAGCAGTACTTC.